This TCR beta chain is drawn from a study of blood T cell repertoires in COVID-19. Overall study context: The United States, Italy and Spain provided the acute and convalescent COVID-19 samples. T cells, B-cell-depleted T cells, or PBMCs provided the cDNA or gDNA that served as material.

CDR3 length: 16 residues. CDR1 SEHNR and CDR2 FQNEAQ come from the germline V gene (reference sequence). Trimming took off 1 base at V and 0 bases at J, with 12 bases between the two ends. As handled by the study authors: Cell counts per sample came from amplifying reference gene primers. The assay was immunoSEQ multiplex PCR, and TCRdb's table has in-frame clones only and misses some. V and J calls and clone size are those listed in that table; D and trimming were worked out from the DNA. Of 120,000 or so clones in the sample, around 86% were seen once. The chain links TRBV7-9 to TRBJ1-2, with D possibly TRBD1 on 6 matching bases. Source material: peripheral blood. The TCR sequence derives from a woman aged 70-85 years with acute or convalescent COVID-19. CDR3 bases: TGTGCCAGCAGCTTAGTTGGGACACCATCTAACTATGGCTACACCTTC. Amino acid sequence: CASSLVGTPSNYGYTF.